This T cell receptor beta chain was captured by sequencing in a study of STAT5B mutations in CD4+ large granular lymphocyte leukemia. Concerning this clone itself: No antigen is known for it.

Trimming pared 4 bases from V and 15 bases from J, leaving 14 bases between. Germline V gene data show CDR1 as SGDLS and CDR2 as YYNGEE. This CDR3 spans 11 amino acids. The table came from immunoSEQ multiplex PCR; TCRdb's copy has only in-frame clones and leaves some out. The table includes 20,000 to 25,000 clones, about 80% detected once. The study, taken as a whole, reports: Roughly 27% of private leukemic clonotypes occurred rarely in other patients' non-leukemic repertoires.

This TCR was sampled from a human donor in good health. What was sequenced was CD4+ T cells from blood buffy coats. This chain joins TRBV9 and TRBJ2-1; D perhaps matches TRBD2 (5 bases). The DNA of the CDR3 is TGTGCCAGCAGCTATGAGGGCACCCTGTTCTTC. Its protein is CASSYEGTLFF.